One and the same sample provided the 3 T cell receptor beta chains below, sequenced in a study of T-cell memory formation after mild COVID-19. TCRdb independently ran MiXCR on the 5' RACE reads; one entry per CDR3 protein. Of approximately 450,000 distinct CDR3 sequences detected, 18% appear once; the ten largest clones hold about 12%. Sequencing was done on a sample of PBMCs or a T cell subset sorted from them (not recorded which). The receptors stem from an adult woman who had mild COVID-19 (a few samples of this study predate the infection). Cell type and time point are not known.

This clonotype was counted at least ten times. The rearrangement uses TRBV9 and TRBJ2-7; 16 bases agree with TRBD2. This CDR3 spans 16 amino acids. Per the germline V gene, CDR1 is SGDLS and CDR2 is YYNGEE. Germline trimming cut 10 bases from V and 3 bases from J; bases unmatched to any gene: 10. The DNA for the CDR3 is TGTGCCTCAAGGGGACTAGCGGGAGGGTCTTACTACGAGCAGTACTTC. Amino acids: CASRGLAGGSYYEQYF.

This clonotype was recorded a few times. The CDR3 is CASSLEPRNEQFF. The CDR3 DNA follows: TGTGCCAGCAGCCTGGAGCCCCGGAATGAGCAGTTCTTC. V gene TRBV7-3 combines with J gene TRBJ2-1; no reliable D call. Germline CDR1 SGHTA, CDR2 FQGTGA. Trimming left V 5 bases short and J 7 bases short, with 12 bases between. This CDR3 spans 13 amino acids.

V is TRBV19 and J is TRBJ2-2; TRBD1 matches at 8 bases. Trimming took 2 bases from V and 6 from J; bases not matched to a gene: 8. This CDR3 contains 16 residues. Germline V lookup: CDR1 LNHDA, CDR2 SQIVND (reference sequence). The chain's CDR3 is CASSIIGQGSAGELFF. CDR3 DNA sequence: TGTGCCAGTAGTATAATAGGACAGGGTTCTGCCGGGGAGCTGTTTTTT.